The 25 T cell receptor beta chains in this list originate from one sample, sequenced in a study of T cells in Graves' hyperthyroidism and ophthalmopathy. The investigators amplified TCR beta CDR3 regions from RNA transcripts. The HTBI primer set served for first-round RT-PCR of the TCR CDR3. TCRdb reprocessed the multiplex PCR reads via MiXCR and lists one record per CDR3 protein. The sample has a few hundred thousand distinct CDR3 sequences, approximately 14% seen once. Sample: blood. These receptors were collected from a woman in her 40s with Graves' hyperthyroidism that later progressed to Graves' ophthalmopathy.

This clonotype has only one observation. Mismatch with germline at one junction end may stem from a read error. The chain employs TRBV20-1 and TRBJ2-1, with TRBD2 matching 8 bases. This CDR3 is 18 amino acids long. CDR1 DFQATT and CDR2 SNEGSKA come from the germline V gene (reference sequence). The CDR3 region has the DNA TGCAGTGCTAGAGCCATAGCGGGAAGATTCATAAATTACAATGAGCAGTGCTTC. Translation gives CSARAIAGRFINYNEQCF.

Remarks on this clonotype: A much larger clone is a single base away; this may be a read error. The chain employs TRBV10-3 and TRBJ2-7; 9 nucleotides agree with TRBD2. This CDR3 has 16 residues. Germline V gives CDR1 ENHRY, CDR2 SYGVKD. DNA of the CDR3: TGTGCCGTCAGTGAGAAGCCTAGCGGGAACACCTACGAGCAGTACTTC. This sequence encodes CAVSEKPSGNTYEQYF.

This clonotype was observed at least ten times. The chain carries TRBV20-1 and TRBJ1-5, with TRBD1 identical over 7 bases. The CDR3 extends over 13 amino acids. Germline assignment: CDR1 DFQATT and CDR2 SNEGSKA (reference sequence). Trimming took 4 bases from V and 7 from J; bases not matched to a gene: 7. DNA of the CDR3: TGCAGTGCTACAGACAGGGAGGTCCAGCCCCAGCATTTT. It yields the protein CSATDREVQPQHF.

This clonotype has a handful of counts. CDR3 DNA: TGTGCCAGCAGCCAAGATCCGGGACAGGGGGCGAACACCGGGGAGCTGTTTTTT. It specifies CASSQDPGQGANTGELFF. The rearrangement links TRBV4-2 to TRBJ2-2, with TRBD1 identical over 11 bases. Per germline, CDR1 LGHNA and CDR2 YNFKEQ. The CDR3 totals 18 residues. Trimming at V came to 0 bases and at J to 0 bases, leaving 3 bases not matched to a gene.

This clonotype was seen ten or more times. V gene TRBV7-9 combines with J gene TRBJ1-2; no clear D gene. The germline V gene has CDR1 SEHNR and CDR2 FQNEAQ (reference sequence). V shed 3 bases and J shed 5 bases, with 13 bases lying between them. The CDR3 is 14 amino acids. The CDR3 DNA follows: TGTGCCAGCAGCTTTGGACCGCCGGCGTATGGCTACACCTTC. It yields the protein CASSFGPPAYGYTF.

This clonotype was recorded at least ten times. This chain joins TRBV5-1 and TRBJ2-3; the match to TRBD2 covers 16 bases. The CDR3 contains 21 residues. CDR1 and CDR2 (germline): SGHRS, YFSETQ. Germline trimming cut 4 bases from V and 10 bases from J; bases unmatched to any gene: 24. Here the CDR3 reads CASSALHEGLAGGGSPQAQYF. The CDR3 bases are TGCGCCAGCAGCGCGTTGCACGAGGGACTAGCGGGAGGGGGTTCCCCCCAGGCGCAGTATTTT.

Remarks on this clonotype: Given a much more abundant clone one base away, this may be a read error. The chain joins TRBV28 to TRBJ2-2, with 8 bases lining up with TRBD2. The CDR3 consists of 11 residues. Germline CDR1 and CDR2: MDHEN and SYDVKM. The CDR3 reads CSSGGSGELFF. DNA for the CDR3: TGTTCCAGCGGGGGATCCGGGGAGCTGTTTTTT.

This clonotype was detected a few times. The chain carries TRBV5-1 and TRBJ1-1; D gene uncertain. The CDR3 length is 15 residues. In germline, CDR1 is SGHRS, CDR2 YFSETQ. V lost 4 bases and J 4 bases, leaving 17 bases between the germline ends. The CDR3 DNA is TGCGCCAGCAGCGTGGACCCTCTCGGGGTCACTGAAGCTTTCTTT. It translates to CASSVDPLGVTEAFF.

This clonotype was seen a handful of times. J is TRBJ1-4 and V is TRBV28, with D hard to call. V was trimmed by 5 bases and J by 6 bases, leaving 16 bases between them. The CDR3 consists of 15 residues. Germline V CDR1 and CDR2: MDHEN, SYDVKM. The CDR3 nucleotides read TGTGCCAGCAGTAGAAGGAGGGCATTTGATGAAAAACTGTTTTTT. Translating gives CASSRRRAFDEKLFF.

This clonotype was picked up many times. V is TRBV20-1 and J is TRBJ2-7, with 8 bases fitting TRBD2. Germline CDR1 DFQATT, CDR2 SNEGSKA (reference sequence). The CDR3 consists of 15 residues. Trimming cost V 6 bases and J 4 bases; bases outside gene matches: 14. The CDR3 region has the DNA TGCAGTGCCAGATCTTTTGGCGGGAGGATTTACGAGCAGTACTTC. It encodes CSARSFGGRIYEQYF.

This clonotype came up many times. The chain combines TRBV3-1 with TRBJ2-1; 8 bases agree with TRBD1. The CDR3 has 14 amino acids. V dropped 3 bases and J dropped 8; count of bases not matched to a gene: 6. Germline CDR1 and CDR2: LGHDT and YNNKEL (reference sequence). Written as DNA, the CDR3 is TGTGCCAGCAGCCAGGGTACAGGGGGGCATGAGCAGTTCTTC. Encoded protein: CASSQGTGGHEQFF.

This clonotype was recorded many times. This chain links TRBV5-1 with TRBJ1-1; D not certain. Germline-derived CDR1 and CDR2 are SGHRS and YFSETQ. The CDR3 runs to 13 residues. With 0 bases removed from V and 4 bases from J, the gap between germline ends came to 7 bases. CDR3 DNA sequence: TGCGCCAGCAGCTTGGGACAAAGCACTGAAGCTTTCTTT. This sequence encodes CASSLGQSTEAFF. The full variable domain, in which reference TRBV5-1 and TRBJ1-1 provide the parts outside the CDR3, is KAGVTQTPRYLIKTRGQQVTLSCSPISGHRSVSWYQQTPGQGLQFLFEYFSETQRNKGNFPGRFSGRQFSNSRSEMNVSTLELGDSALYLCASSLGQSTEAFFGQGTRLTVV.

This clonotype showed up many times. The genes are TRBV9 and TRBJ1-2; no firm D call. The CDR3 consists of 15 residues. With 0 bases removed from V and 5 bases from J, the gap between germline ends came to 14 bases. Per the germline V gene, CDR1 is SGDLS and CDR2 is YYNGEE. The CDR3 DNA sequence: TGTGCCAGCAGCGTAGCCCCTGTCACATCTTATGGCTACACCTTC. Translating gives CASSVAPVTSYGYTF.

This clonotype was detected many times. The chain is built from TRBV28 and TRBJ2-1; no definite D call. Between the trimmed V and J ends, which lost 3 bases and 1 base, there was a span of 7 bases. The CDR3 contains 14 residues. Germline V gene sequence: CDR1 MDHEN, CDR2 SYDVKM. This CDR3 reads CASSFRLSYNEQFF. CDR3 bases: TGTGCCAGCAGTTTTCGGTTATCCTACAATGAGCAGTTCTTC.

This chain uses TRBV20-1 with TRBJ2-2, with TRBD2 as a possible D gene (5 bases). Trimming left V 5 bases short and J 6 bases short, with 16 bases between. This CDR3 comprises 14 residues. Germline V gene lookup returns CDR1 DFQATT and CDR2 SNEGSKA (reference sequence). In DNA form, the CDR3 reads TGCAGTGCTCAGTCTAGCCTAGGGTCCGGGGAGCTGTTTTTT. This sequence encodes CSAQSSLGSGELFF.

This clonotype was picked up many times. This sequence joins TRBV19 and TRBJ2-5, with TRBD1 matching 8 bases. The CDR3 sequence is 16 residues long. The germline V gene has CDR1 LNHDA and CDR2 SQIVND (reference sequence). The junction had 10 bases not matched to a gene; V was cut back by 5 bases and J by 2 bases. The CDR3 is CASSFRTGSLQETQYF. CDR3 coding DNA: TGTGCCAGTAGTTTCCGGACAGGGTCACTGCAAGAGACCCAGTACTTC.

This clonotype was counted at least ten times. This sequence joins TRBV10-3 and TRBJ2-3; the D gene is possibly TRBD2 (7 bases). The CDR3 is 16 residues long. From germline, CDR1 is ENHRY and CDR2 SYGVKD. The germline V and J ends were trimmed by 2 bases and 1 base, with 13 bases remaining between them. CDR3 loop: CAISEAGAVGTDTQYF. The DNA of the CDR3 is TGTGCCATCAGTGAGGCGGGGGCCGTAGGCACAGATACGCAGTATTTT.

This clonotype was observed at least ten times. The J gene is TRBJ1-1, the V gene TRBV6-5; TRBD1 is a possible D gene (5 bases). There are 14 residues in the CDR3. The V end lost 2 bases, the J end lost 6 bases, and 13 bases lay between the germline ends. In germline, CDR1 is MNHEY, CDR2 SVGAGI. CDR3 protein: CASSYRGAGAEAFF. The CDR3 DNA reads as TGTGCCAGCAGTTACAGAGGGGCGGGGGCTGAAGCTTTCTTT.

This clonotype was seen many times. The genes are TRBV15 and TRBJ2-3; TRBD2 might be the D (5 bases). The germline V and J ends were trimmed by 6 bases and 5 bases, with 6 bases remaining between them. Per germline, CDR1 LNHNV and CDR2 YYDKDF (reference sequence). This CDR3 contains 11 residues. For the CDR3, the DNA is TGTGCCACCAGTCGGGGAGATACGCAGTATTTT. Translating it yields CATSRGDTQYF.

This clonotype was recorded at least ten times. The chain couples TRBV5-6 to TRBJ2-7, with TRBD1 matching 8 bases. CDR1 is SGHDT, CDR2 YYEEEE, per germline. There are 15 residues in the CDR3. V dropped 3 bases and J dropped 4; count of bases not matched to a gene: 9. The CDR3 DNA reads TGTGCCAGCAGCTGGCGGACAGGGCCGATTTACGAGCAGTACTTC. It yields the protein CASSWRTGPIYEQYF.

The rearrangement links TRBV7-3 to TRBJ2-2, with TRBD1 as a possible D gene (6 bases). The CDR3 extends over 16 amino acids. Germline-derived CDR1 and CDR2 are SGHTA and FQGTGA. V was pared by 5 bases and J by 2 bases, with 15 bases between. In DNA, the CDR3 is TGTGCCAGCAGCATTACAGGGAGAATTAACACCGGGGAGCTGTTTTTT. Its translation: CASSITGRINTGELFF.

In this sample, this clonotype turned up many times. The gene calls are TRBV6-2 or TRBV6-3 and TRBJ2-1, with D unresolved. The CDR3 has 16 amino acids. V dropped 2 bases and J dropped 5 bases, with 16 bases sitting between them. Germline values: CDR1 MNHEY, CDR2 SVGEGT. CDR3 nucleotide sequence: TGTGCCAGCAGTTACCGCGGCGGCGGTAAGAACAATGAGCAGTTCTTC. It codes for CASSYRGGGKNNEQFF.

This rearrangement joins TRBV27 to TRBJ2-1, with 9 bases aligning to TRBD1. Trimming cost V 2 bases and J 7 bases; bases outside gene matches: 0. Germline assignment: CDR1 MNHEY and CDR2 SMNVEV (reference sequence). The CDR3 consists of 13 residues. The CDR3 spells CASSLGTGNEQFF. In DNA form, the CDR3 reads TGTGCCAGCAGTTTAGGGACAGGGAATGAGCAGTTCTTC.

This clonotype was seen many times. The gene calls are TRBV2 and TRBJ1-1; D is unresolved. Trimming pared 4 bases from V and 2 bases from J, leaving 8 bases between. The CDR3 sequence is 13 residues long. Germline CDR1 is SNHLY and CDR2 is FYNNEI. CDR3 coding DNA: TGTGCCAGCAGTGCGGATTTTAACACTGAAGCTTTCTTT. It yields the protein CASSADFNTEAFF.

On this clonotype itself: The junction shows a germline mismatch at one end, possibly a read error. The chain has TRBV11-2 and TRBJ2-7; no clear D gene. This CDR3 spans 15 amino acids. The germline V gene has CDR1 SGHAT and CDR2 FQNNGV. The CDR3 here is CASSRSTVLSYEQCF. CDR3 nucleotides: TGTGCCAGCAGCCGCTCCACGGTCCTCTCCTACGAGCAGTGCTTC.